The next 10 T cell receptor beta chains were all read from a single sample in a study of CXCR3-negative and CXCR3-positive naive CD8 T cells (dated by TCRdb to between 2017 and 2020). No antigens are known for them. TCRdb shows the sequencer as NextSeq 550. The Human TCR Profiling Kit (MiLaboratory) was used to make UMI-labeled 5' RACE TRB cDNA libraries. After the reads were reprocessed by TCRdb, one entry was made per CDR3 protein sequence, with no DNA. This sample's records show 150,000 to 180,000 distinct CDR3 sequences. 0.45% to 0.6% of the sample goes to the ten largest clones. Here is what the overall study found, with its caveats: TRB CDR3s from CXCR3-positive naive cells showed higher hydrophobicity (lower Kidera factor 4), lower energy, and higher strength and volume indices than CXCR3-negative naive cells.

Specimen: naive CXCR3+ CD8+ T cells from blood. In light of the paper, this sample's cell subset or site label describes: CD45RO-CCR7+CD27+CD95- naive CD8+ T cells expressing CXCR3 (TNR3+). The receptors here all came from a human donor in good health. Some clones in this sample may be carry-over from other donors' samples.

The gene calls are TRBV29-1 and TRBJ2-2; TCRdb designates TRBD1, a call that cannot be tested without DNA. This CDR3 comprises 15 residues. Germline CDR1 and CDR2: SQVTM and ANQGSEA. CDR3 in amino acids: CSVALSGGNTGELFF.

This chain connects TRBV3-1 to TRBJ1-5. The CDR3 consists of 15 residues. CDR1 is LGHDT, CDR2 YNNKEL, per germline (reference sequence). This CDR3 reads CASSRTGKLRQPQHF. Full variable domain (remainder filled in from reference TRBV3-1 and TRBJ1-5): DTAVSQTPKYLVTQMGNDKSIKCEQNLGHDTMYWYKQDSKKFLKIMFSYNNKELIINETVPNRFSPKSPDKAHLNLHINSLELGDSAVYFCASSRTGKLRQPQHFGDGTRLSIL.

CDR3 residues: CSVKGLSYEQYF. J is TRBJ2-7 and V is TRBV29-1. The germline V gene has CDR1 SQVTM and CDR2 ANQGSEA. The CDR3 spans 12 residues.

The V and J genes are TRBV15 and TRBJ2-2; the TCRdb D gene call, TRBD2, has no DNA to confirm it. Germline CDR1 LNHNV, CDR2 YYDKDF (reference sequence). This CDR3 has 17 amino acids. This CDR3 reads CATSSSQIAGVAGELFF.

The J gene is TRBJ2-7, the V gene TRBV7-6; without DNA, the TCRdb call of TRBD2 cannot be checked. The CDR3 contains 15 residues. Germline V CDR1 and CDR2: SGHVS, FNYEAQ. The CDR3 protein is CASSLPAGGTYEQYF.

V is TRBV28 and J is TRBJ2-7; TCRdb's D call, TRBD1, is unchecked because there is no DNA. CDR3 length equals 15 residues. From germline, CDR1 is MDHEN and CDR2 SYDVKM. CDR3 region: CASSLYGDSTYEQYF.

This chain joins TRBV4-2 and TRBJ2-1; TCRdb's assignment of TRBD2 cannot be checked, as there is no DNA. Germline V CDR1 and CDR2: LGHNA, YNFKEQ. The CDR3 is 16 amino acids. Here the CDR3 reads CASSQDDGGGPDEQFF.

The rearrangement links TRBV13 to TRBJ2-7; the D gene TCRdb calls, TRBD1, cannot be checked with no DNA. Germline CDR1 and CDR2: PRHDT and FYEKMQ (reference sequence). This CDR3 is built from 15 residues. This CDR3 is CASSSKGTGTYEQYF.

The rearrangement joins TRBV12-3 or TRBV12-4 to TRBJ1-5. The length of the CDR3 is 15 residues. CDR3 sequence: CASSPDVTSNQPQHF.

The CDR3 reads CASSGGQTNQPQHF. The genes are TRBV12-3 or TRBV12-4 and TRBJ1-5; with no DNA, the TCRdb D assignment of TRBD1 cannot be verified. CDR3 size: 14 residues.